This T cell receptor beta chain was sequenced in a study of neurological immune-mediated disorders. The CDR3 contains 15 residues. The V and J ends lost 5 bases and 1 base, in that order; junction bases with no gene match: 4. Germline V gives CDR1 LGHDT, CDR2 YNNKEL (reference sequence). MiXCR, run by TCRdb on the 5' RACE reads, gives a single entry per CDR3 protein. Found here are tens of thousands of distinct CDR3 sequences, approximately 10% of them singletons; the top ten hold 21%. As to this clonotype: A much larger clonotype is one base distant, so this may be a read error.

Sequencing used PBMCs. This sequence was found in a woman between 35 and 50 years old with HTLV-1-associated myelopathy (HAM/TSP). This chain links TRBV3-1 with TRBJ2-3, with 9 bases that match TRBD1. CDR3 in DNA: TGTGCCAGCAGCAAGAGGACAGGGGGCACAGATACGCAGTATTTT. Translation gives CASSKRTGGTDTQYF.